The entry below gives a single TCR beta chain sequence along with its context. The sample belongs to a study of OX40 agonist ivuxolimab in advanced cancers. The V end lost 3 bases, the J end lost 2 bases, and 8 bases lay between the germline ends. The CDR3 is 14 residues long. Germline CDR1 LNHDA, CDR2 SQIVND (reference sequence). Measured with immunoSEQ multiplex PCR; TCRdb has only the in-frame clones, and not every one. This table holds some 150,000 clones, about nine tenths found once. The input for sequencing was CD4+ or CD8+ T cells sorted from blood, taken in a trial of the OX40 agonist ivuxolimab. The V and J genes are TRBV19 and TRBJ1-3; no clear D gene. This clonotype was obtained from an adult with an advanced solid tumor such as melanoma, head and neck, liver or kidney cancer. The CDR3 bases are TGTGCCAGTAGTATCGGCAATCCTGGAAACACCATATATTTT. Translating gives CASSIGNPGNTIYF.